Listed below are T cell receptor beta chains from one sample, sequenced in a study of STAT5B mutations in CD4+ large granular lymphocyte leukemia. Sequenced by immunoSEQ multiplex PCR; TCRdb stores in-frame clones only, minus some. Among approximately 49,000 clones listed, 70% were seen once. Material for sequencing was CD4+ T cells from blood buffy coats. The receptors originated from a human donor in good health. Each CDR3 is given with its conserved first and last residue. A D gene is named only where the DNA matches it firmly. Size tells how often a clone was seen (once, few, many) or the class of an expanded clone, and some rows leave it out.

>NA|TRBJ1-2|TRBD1|TRBV5-1
CASSLMTGEFGYTF
TGCGCCAGCAGCTTGATGACAGGGGAATTTGGCTACACCTTC
>NA|TRBJ1-2|NA|TRBV7-2
CASSSAAGSKSGYTF
TGTGCCAGCAGCTCCGCTGCGGGTTCCAAGTCTGGCTACACCTTC
>NA|TRBJ1-6|NA|TRBV14
CASSRESGNSPLHF
TGTGCCAGCAGCCGGGAGAGCGGTAATTCACCCCTCCACTTT
>NA|TRBJ1-2|NA|TRBV6-7
CASGFQQEKAFSSYTF
TGTGCCAGCGGCTTCCAACAAGAAAAAGCTTTTTCTAGCTACACCTTC
>NA|TRBJ1-5|TRBD1|TRBV30
CAWARGSNQPQHF
TGTGCCTGGGCCAGGGGGAGCAATCAGCCCCAGCATTTT
>NA|TRBJ2-4|NA|TRBV2
CASSGLRVDIQYF
TGTGCCAGCAGTGGTCTTAGGGTTGACATTCAGTACTTC
>NA|TRBJ2-3|TRBD2|TRBV19
CASSIDAVGLAAGTDTQYF
TGTGCCAGTAGTATAGATGCCGTAGGACTAGCGGCGGGCACAGATACGCAGTATTTT
>NA|TRBJ2-2|NA|TRBV6-6
CASIGGTGELFF
TGTGCCAGCATAGGGGGCACCGGGGAGCTGTTTTTT
>NA|TRBJ2-5|NA|TRBV2
CASSDPGSIGETQYF
TGTGCCAGCAGTGACCCAGGGTCTATAGGGGAGACCCAGTACTTC
>NA|TRBJ2-2|NA|TRBV11-1
CASSLEARSRELFF
TGTGCCAGCAGCTTAGAAGCTCGCAGCCGGGAGCTGTTTTTT
>NA|TRBJ2-5|TRBD2|TRBV5-1
CASSLEGRRLAGGQETQYF
TGCGCCAGCAGCTTGGAGGGGCGGAGACTAGCGGGCGGTCAAGAGACCCAGTACTTC
>few|TRBJ2-3|TRBD2|TRBV7-3
CASSVSGLASDTQYF
TGTGCCAGCAGTGTGTCGGGACTAGCCTCGGATACGCAGTATTTT
>NA|TRBJ2-1|TRBD1|TRBV14
CASSRQGAGEQFF
TGTGCCAGCAGTCGACAGGGGGCTGGTGAGCAGTTCTTC
>once|TRBJ2-1|TRBD2|TRBV15
CATSRALQGAGDWYNEQFF
TGTGCCACCAGCAGAGCACTACAGGGAGCGGGGGACTGGTACAATGAGCAGTTCTTC
>NA|TRBJ2-1|TRBD2|TRBV9
CASSVFSGLGNNEQFF
TGTGCCAGCAGCGTATTCTCGGGACTAGGTAACAATGAGCAGTTCTTC
>NA|TRBJ2-7|TRBD2|TRBV7-2
CASSRLGLAHSYEQYF
TGTGCCAGCAGCCGACTAGGACTAGCCCACTCCTACGAGCAGTACTTC
>NA|TRBJ2-6|NA|TRBV19
CASSPFVGANVLTF
TGTGCCAGTAGTCCATTCGTGGGAGCCAACGTCCTGACTTTC
>NA|TRBJ2-6|NA|TRBV30
CAWARDSGANVLTF
TGTGCCTGGGCCAGGGATTCTGGGGCCAACGTCCTGACTTTC
>NA|TRBJ2-3|TRBD2|TRBV2
CASNRNSGGDTQYF
TGTGCCAGCAACCGGAATAGCGGGGGAGATACGCAGTATTTT
>few|TRBJ1-1|NA|TRBV9
CASSVVASRGTEAFF
TGTGCCAGCAGCGTAGTTGCGAGCAGGGGCACTGAAGCTTTCTTT
>NA|TRBJ2-5|NA|TRBV6-5
CASSYAAAGVETQYF
TGTGCCAGCAGTTACGCCGCGGCAGGGGTCGAGACCCAGTACTTC
>NA|TRBJ2-1|NA|TRBV7-8
CASRAGAVNEQFF
TGTGCCAGCAGGGCGGGGGCCGTCAATGAGCAGTTCTTC
>NA|TRBJ2-3|TRBD1|TRBV2
CASTWQDRATDTQYF
TGTGCCAGCACATGGCAGGACAGGGCCACAGATACGCAGTATTTT
>NA|TRBJ1-4|NA|TRBV11-3
CASSRQGLNEKLFF
TGTGCCAGCAGCCGGCAGGGTCTAAATGAAAAACTGTTTTTT
>NA|TRBJ2-5|TRBD1|TRBV6-1
CASSPGQVPETQYF
TGTGCCAGCAGTCCTGGACAGGTCCCGGAGACCCAGTACTTC
>NA|TRBJ1-1|NA|TRBV5-1
CASSPGQMNTEAFF
TGCGCCAGCAGCCCCGGACAGATGAACACTGAAGCTTTCTTT
>NA|TRBJ1-1|NA|TRBV28
CASSSVTPEAFF
TGTGCCAGCAGTTCCGTGACACCTGAAGCTTTCTTT
>NA|TRBJ2-2|NA|TRBV7-6
CASSLGGAAANTGELFF
TGTGCCAGCAGCTTAGGGGGGGCCGCGGCAAACACCGGGGAGCTGTTTTTT
>NA|TRBJ1-5|NA|TRBV28
CASSKGRGRGTNQPQHF
TGTGCCAGCAGTAAGGGGAGGGGGAGGGGTACCAATCAGCCCCAGCATTTT
>NA|TRBJ1-5|TRBD1|TRBV19
CASSIQGGQPQHF
TGTGCCAGTAGTATACAGGGGGGGCAGCCCCAGCATTTT
>NA|TRBJ2-7|NA|TRBV30
CAWSSKNTYEQYF
TGTGCCTGGAGCTCGAAAAATACCTACGAGCAGTACTTC
>NA|TRBJ2-3|NA|TRBV4-2
CASSQNPRVSTDTQYF
TGTGCCAGCAGCCAAAATCCCCGGGTTTCGACAGATACGCAGTATTTT
>NA|TRBJ2-3|NA|TRBV7-3
CASSPGGTDTQYF
TGTGCCAGCAGCCCCGGGGGTACAGATACGCAGTATTTT
>NA|TRBJ2-1|NA|TRBV7-8
CASSFLGLGTYNEQFF
TGTGCCAGCAGCTTCCTAGGTCTGGGGACCTACAATGAGCAGTTCTTC
>NA|TRBJ2-2|NA|TRBV18
CASSDYTGELFF
TGTGCCAGCTCGGACTACACCGGGGAGCTGTTTTTT
>NA|TRBJ1-2|TRBD1|TRBV27
CASSLGRQGYGYTF
TGTGCCAGCAGTTTAGGGAGACAGGGCTATGGCTACACCTTC
>NA|TRBJ2-1|NA|TRBV5-1
CASSLDGGISYNEQFF
TGCGCCAGCAGCTTGGATGGGGGCATCTCCTACAATGAGCAGTTCTTC
>few|TRBJ2-3|TRBD2|TRBV29-1
CSSRGGGSSGTQYF
TGCAGCTCTCGAGGCGGGGGGAGCTCTGGTACGCAGTATTTT
>NA|TRBJ2-1|TRBD1|TRBV28
CASRHQPGQGIFDEQFF
TGTGCCAGCAGACACCAACCGGGACAGGGAATTTTCGATGAGCAGTTCTTC
>NA|TRBJ2-1|NA|TRBV28
CASSKPVLNEQFF
TGTGCCAGCAGTAAGCCCGTACTAAATGAGCAGTTCTTC
>NA|TRBJ1-1|TRBD1|TRBV5-1
CASSLARQGAMSEAFF
TGCGCCAGCAGCTTGGCCAGACAGGGGGCAATGTCTGAAGCTTTCTTT
>NA|TRBJ1-6|TRBD1|TRBV7-8
CASSQGQISNSPLHF
TGTGCCAGCAGCCAGGGACAGATCTCCAATTCACCCCTCCACTTT
>NA|TRBJ2-6|NA|TRBV7-9
CASSSLEPRLSGANVLTF
TGTGCCAGCAGCTCGCTGGAGCCCCGGCTCTCTGGGGCCAACGTCCTGACTTTC
>NA|TRBJ2-2|NA|TRBV19
CASSPQGTGELFF
TGTGCCAGTAGCCCCCAGGGGACCGGGGAGCTGTTTTTT
>NA|TRBJ1-1|NA|TRBV29-1
CSVRGQGLRTEAFF
TGCAGCGTCCGAGGGCAGGGGTTGAGGACTGAAGCTTTCTTT
>NA|TRBJ1-2|NA|TRBV5-1
CASSPEGGARPYGYTF
TGCGCCAGCAGCCCCGAGGGGGGGGCGCGGCCTTATGGCTACACCTTC